These T cell receptor beta chains were read from a single sample in a study of blood T cell repertoires in COVID-19. Assay: immunoSEQ multiplex PCR; the TCRdb copy retains only in-frame clones and omits some. This sample has about 150,000 clones, with around 87% found just once. Material: PBMCs or T cells enriched from blood (not recorded which). The origin of the receptors is a woman aged 40 to 55 who had been exposed to COVID-19. Each CDR3 is given with its conserved first and last residue. The D gene is left open where the match is weak. Expanded clones get a size class; other rows say once, few or many, or leave the size out.

cdr3_aa,cdr3_nt,j_call,clone_size,v_call,d_call
CASRGGSQYNEQFF,TGTGCCAGCAGGGGGGGTTCTCAATACAATGAGCAGTTCTTC,TRBJ2-1,NA,TRBV2,NA
CASSVGGQGYGYTF,TGTGCCAGCAGCGTAGGGGGACAGGGCTATGGCTACACCTTC,TRBJ1-2,NA,TRBV9,TRBD1
CASSLAGWDEQFF,TGTGCCAGCAGTCTAGCGGGATGGGATGAGCAGTTCTTC,TRBJ2-1,NA,TRBV27,TRBD2
CASSLGSGDEQFF,TGTGCCAGCAGCTTAGGGTCAGGTGATGAGCAGTTCTTC,TRBJ2-1,NA,TRBV7-7,NA
CASRNAQTVTEAFF,TGTGCCAGCAGAAACGCCCAGACAGTCACTGAAGCTTTCTTT,TRBJ1-1,few,TRBV28,NA
CASSVAAGGRETQYF,TGTGCCAGCAGCGTAGCAGCGGGGGGGCGGGAGACCCAGTACTTC,TRBJ2-5,once,TRBV9,TRBD2
CASSLRGTEATNEKLFF,TGCGCCAGCAGCTTACGGGGAACTGAAGCAACTAATGAAAAACTGTTTTTT,TRBJ1-4,NA,TRBV5-1,NA
CASSLGARSEQYF,TGTGCCAGCAGCTTAGGGGCTAGGTCCGAGCAGTACTTC,TRBJ2-7,NA,TRBV7-3,NA
CASSPHDSSNTGELFF,TGTGCCAGCAGTCCCCATGACAGCTCGAACACCGGGGAGCTGTTTTTT,TRBJ2-2,NA,TRBV28,NA
CASSLERQGWGEKLFF,TGTGCCAGCAGCTTAGAGCGACAGGGGTGGGGTGAAAAACTGTTTTTT,TRBJ1-4,NA,TRBV11-2,TRBD1
CASSLGWGGNSYEQYF,TGTGCCAGCAGCTTGGGTTGGGGGGGGAACTCCTACGAGCAGTACTTC,TRBJ2-7,few,TRBV7-2,TRBD2
CASSRDRPNTDTQYF,TGTGCCAGCAGCCGGGACAGGCCCAATACAGATACGCAGTATTTT,TRBJ2-3,NA,TRBV3-1/TRBV3-2,TRBD1
CATSRVRQGATDTQYF,TGTGCCACCAGCAGAGTTAGACAGGGGGCTACAGATACGCAGTATTTT,TRBJ2-3,NA,TRBV15,TRBD1
CASSEGGRVGYTF,TGTGCCAGCAGTGAGGGAGGGAGGGTTGGCTACACCTTC,TRBJ1-2,NA,TRBV12-3/TRBV12-4,NA
CASSQVPGNTDTQYF,TGTGCCAGCAGTCAAGTCCCGGGGAATACAGATACGCAGTATTTT,TRBJ2-3,NA,TRBV7-3,NA
CASRVGLNEQYF,TGTGCCAGCAGGGTCGGTCTGAACGAGCAGTACTTC,TRBJ2-7,NA,TRBV6-5,NA
CASSLRGGAYNEQFF,TGTGCCAGCAGCTTAAGAGGGGGCGCCTACAATGAGCAGTTCTTC,TRBJ2-1,few,TRBV11-3,TRBD1
CASSLNRGQNYGYTF,TGTGCCAGCAGCCTCAACAGGGGACAAAACTATGGCTACACCTTC,TRBJ1-2,NA,TRBV3-1/TRBV3-2,TRBD1
CASSLSSEDIQYF,TGTGCCAGCAGCTTATCGTCCGAGGACATTCAGTACTTC,TRBJ2-4,NA,TRBV11-3,NA
CAISPTVSNQPQHF,TGTGCCATCAGTCCGACAGTAAGCAATCAGCCCCAGCATTTT,TRBJ1-5,once,TRBV10-3,NA
CASSSGRGGNQPQHF,TGTGCCAGCAGCTCCGGCAGGGGAGGCAATCAGCCCCAGCATTTT,TRBJ1-5,NA,TRBV7-2,NA
CAISESRETQYF,TGTGCCATCAGTGAGTCGAGGGAGACCCAGTACTTC,TRBJ2-5,NA,TRBV10-3,NA
CASRGRELTEAFF,TGCGCCAGCAGGGGCAGGGAACTCACTGAAGCTTTCTTT,TRBJ1-1,NA,TRBV10-1,NA
CASSYHPGQGEGFRRDEQYF,TGTGCCAGCAGCTACCATCCCGGACAGGGGGAAGGGTTTCGAAGGGACGAGCAGTACTTC,TRBJ2-7,NA,TRBV11-3,TRBD1
CASSTGGADTQYF,TGCGCCAGCAGCACAGGGGGCGCAGATACGCAGTATTTT,TRBJ2-3,NA,TRBV5-1,TRBD1
CASSPDMGTGELFF,TGTGCCAGCAGCCCGGACATGGGCACCGGGGAGCTGTTTTTT,TRBJ2-2,NA,TRBV7-3,NA
CAISEERVNNSPLHF,TGTGCCATCAGTGAGGAGCGGGTGAATAATTCACCCCTCCACTTT,TRBJ1-6,NA,TRBV10-3,NA
CASSLDSATNEKLFF,TGTGCCAGTAGTCTCGACAGTGCAACTAATGAAAAACTGTTTTTT,TRBJ1-4,NA,TRBV19,NA
CASRNRESGYTF,TGTGCCAGCAGGAACAGGGAAAGTGGCTACACCTTC,TRBJ1-2,NA,TRBV7-9,NA
CASSLVQGASGELFF,TGTGCCAGCAGTTTAGTTCAGGGGGCGTCCGGGGAGCTGTTTTTT,TRBJ2-2,NA,TRBV27,TRBD1
CASTGTALSSGNTIYF,TGTGCCAGCACCGGGACAGCCCTGAGCTCTGGAAACACCATATATTTT,TRBJ1-3,NA,TRBV7-8,TRBD1
CASSHLGQSETQYF,TGTGCCAGCAGTCATTTGGGACAGTCGGAGACCCAGTACTTC,TRBJ2-5,NA,TRBV28,TRBD1
CASTLDSSGIDNEQFF,TGTGCCAGCACCTTGGATTCTAGCGGAATCGACAATGAGCAGTTCTTC,TRBJ2-1,few,TRBV11-2,TRBD2
CASSPGHQTGELFF,TGTGCCAGCTCACCGGGACACCAAACCGGGGAGCTGTTTTTT,TRBJ2-2,NA,TRBV18,NA
CASSFEGGRFYGYTF,TGTGCCAGCAGCTTTGAAGGGGGCCGCTTCTATGGCTACACCTTC,TRBJ1-2,NA,TRBV7-9,TRBD1
CATSDTGTGGEYEQFF,TGTGCCACCAGTGATACCGGGACAGGGGGGGAGTATGAGCAGTTCTTC,TRBJ2-1,NA,TRBV24-1,TRBD1
CASSQGGQGGEQFF,TGCGCCAGCAGCCAAGGGGGACAGGGCGGTGAGCAGTTCTTC,TRBJ2-1,NA,TRBV4-3,TRBD1
CASSSGQITRETQYF,TGTGCCAGCAGTTCGGGACAGATTACGAGAGAGACCCAGTACTTC,TRBJ2-5,NA,TRBV27,TRBD1
CASRNQQGRNEQFF,TGTGCCAGTAGGAACCAACAGGGTAGGAATGAGCAGTTCTTC,TRBJ2-1,NA,TRBV19,NA
CSVAGQSDTQYF,TGCAGCGTTGCCGGACAGTCCGATACGCAGTATTTT,TRBJ2-3,NA,TRBV29-1,NA
CASSYSGSSYEQYF,TGCGCCAGCAGCTACAGCGGCAGCTCCTACGAGCAGTACTTC,TRBJ2-7,NA,TRBV5-1,NA
CASSYSGGRRTDTQYF,TGTGCCAGCAGTTACTCTGGGGGGAGGCGCACAGATACGCAGTATTTT,TRBJ2-3,NA,TRBV6-5,NA
CASSEARGITEAFF,TGTGCCAGCAGTGAAGCTAGGGGGATCACTGAAGCTTTCTTT,TRBJ1-1,NA,TRBV6-1,NA
CASQQGTNTEAFF,TGTGCCAGCCAGCAGGGAACGAACACTGAAGCTTTCTTT,TRBJ1-1,NA,TRBV18,NA
CASSNRDRESAEAFF,TGTGCCAGCAGCAACCGGGACAGGGAAAGCGCTGAAGCTTTCTTT,TRBJ1-1,NA,TRBV7-2,TRBD1
CASSFSSVYEQYF,TGCGCCAGCAGCTTTAGTTCTGTCTACGAGCAGTACTTC,TRBJ2-7,few,TRBV5-1,NA
CASSLMWASGANVLTF,TGTGCCAGCAGCTTGATGTGGGCCTCTGGGGCCAACGTCCTGACTTTC,TRBJ2-6,NA,TRBV5-6,NA
CANPPSGYTF,TGTGCCAACCCACCGAGTGGCTACACCTTC,TRBJ1-2,NA,TRBV19,NA